The T cell receptor beta chain described here comes from a study of graft-versus-host responses after intestinal transplantation (dated by TCRdb to 2020 to 2023). Concerning the study at large: Multivisceral, liver-intestinal, or isolated intestinal transplants were received by the recipients. Donor T cell macrochimerism was defined as a peak of at least 4% donor T cells among recipient peripheral blood mononuclear cells. After intestinal transplantation, graft-versus-host and host-versus-graft alloreactive T cell clones were followed in the graft, circulation and bone marrow using bulk TCR-beta CDR3 sequencing. All recipients received anti-thymocyte globulin induction followed by maintenance tacrolimus and steroids for around three years. The cohort enrolled 24 intestinal transplant recipients, one of whom was a retransplant, and a few patients without pretransplant specimens were excluded. Rather than being sequenced by the commercial service, samples from a few later patients were sequenced in-house on an Illumina MiSeq and processed with MiXCR. Alloreactive clones were identified by sequencing pre-transplant mixed lymphocyte reaction products and comparing these products with unstimulated pre-transplant donor and recipient T cells.

Here V drops 4 bases and J drops 4 bases, and the junction holds 12 bases not matched to any gene. Taken from the germline V gene (reference sequence), the CDR1 and CDR2 loops are SEHNR and FQNEAQ. The CDR3 runs 17 amino acids, cysteine and phenylalanine included. Only CDR3 DNA is held: 51 bases, read in frame from base 1. Broad study findings and their caveats: Early after transplant, declines in HvG clones were associated with peak levels of circulating GvH clones. High GvH to HvG T cell clonal ratios were observed in the allografts of patients with donor T cell macrochimerism. GvH clones were detected in recipient bone marrow, and some appeared earlier in ileal mucosa or blood, consistent with an intestinal mucosal origin. Conclusions were limited by the relatively low number and heterogeneity of intestinal transplant patients.

Library preparation was by the immunoSEQ multiplex PCR assay. For most patients, genomic DNA was isolated using the Qiagen DNeasy Blood and Tissue Kit and was shipped frozen to Adaptive Biotechnologies for TCR sequencing. For most patients, genomic DNA was subjected to high-throughput TCR-beta CDR3 sequencing by Adaptive Biotechnologies. In the source study's methods: TCR sequencing data for around 19 patients were retrieved from Adaptive's ImmunoSEQ software; a few other patients were processed with MiXCR and VDJtools. To correct CD4 versus CD8 sorting errors, sequences present in both subsets at a frequency ratio below 5:1 were removed. CDR3 nucleotide sequences shared between donor and recipient were removed because the origin of such sequences could not be assigned. To be classed as alloreactive, a clone needed at least 2-fold expansion over unstimulated cells and a minimum CFSE-low frequency of 0.002% (template counts) or 0.001% (read counts). A clone was considered mappable if detected in the sequenced pre-transplant spleen, lymph node, or MLR CFSE-low populations of the donor or recipient. The cumulative frequency of alloreactive clones was calculated as a percentage of all sequences, weighted by copy number. Entries here come from immuneACCESS through TCRdb and include only in-frame sequences with V and J called. Some clones fail to appear in such tables; in the studies checked, an unresolved V gene covers under half of the shortfall, and the cause of the remainder is unknown. The DNA was the basis for D and trimming; V, J and clone size are from that table. The sample table records about 94,000 clones; roughly nine tenths of these occur just once. The ten largest account for under 0.55% of the sample.

In the paper's terms, the time point label means: cells obtained before transplantation from donor or recipient. CD3+CD4+ and CD3+CD8+ populations were FACS-sorted from unstimulated pre-transplant donor and recipient cells taken from spleen or lymph nodes. On this clone itself: Which antigen it targets is not known. Base qualities are not at hand, and no much larger clone is one base apart.

The clonotype was recovered from a human donor who received an intestinal transplant. Rearrangement joined TRBV7-9 to TRBJ1-4; a stretch of 7 junction bases matches TRBD1. Sample: unstimulated CD8+ T cells sorted from spleen or lymph node cells, taken before intestinal transplant. The DNA sequence reads TGTGCCAGCAGCTCCACAGCTCCCGGGACAGTTAATGAAAAACTGTTTTTT. It translates to CASSSTAPGTVNEKLFF.